This T cell receptor (beta chain) was sequenced for a study of blood T cell repertoires in COVID-19. Overall study: Donors in the United States, Italy and Spain gave samples during acute or convalescent COVID-19.

Clones were sequenced by immunoSEQ multiplex PCR, and TCRdb holds only the in-frame ones, with some missing. The sample lists 280,000 or so clones, 85% occurring once. Those enrolled, adults aged about 18 to 95 years, came from around 25 US areas. The study assigned cohorts using participant-reported clinical history. All recovered Cohort 3 donors got two negative PCRs, got clearance, or saw symptom resolution. This clone appeared once. Looked up from germline, CDR1 is SGHTA and CDR2 is FQGNSA. The CDR3 spans 15 residues. V was clipped by 1 base and J by 8 bases; unmatched bases: 9. The sequenced sample was PBMCs or T cells enriched from blood (not recorded which). The chain has TRBV7-2 and TRBJ2-3; 7 positions match TRBD1. The clonotype originates from a woman in her forties or fifties who had recovered from COVID-19. The chain's CDR3 is CASSLGQGGPATQYF. DNA of the CDR3: TGTGCCAGCAGCTTAGGACAGGGTGGACCGGCTACGCAGTATTTT.